These 5 T cell receptor beta chains were all obtained from the same sample, sequenced in a study of T cells in Graves' hyperthyroidism and ophthalmopathy. Using RNA transcripts as the source, TCR beta CDR3 regions were amplified. The HTBI primer set served for first-round RT-PCR of the TCR CDR3. From the multiplex PCR reads, TCRdb called clonotypes with MiXCR, one entry per CDR3 protein. Counted here are 660,000 or so distinct CDR3 sequences, less than 25% occurring once; the ten biggest clones make up 30% to 40%. The sequencing sample was made of blood. The receptors derive from a young man with Graves' ophthalmopathy.

This clonotype was picked up many times. The chain carries TRBV30 and TRBJ1-2, with TRBD1 matching 8 bases. CDR1 is GTSNPN and CDR2 is SVGIG in the germline V gene (reference sequence). CDR3 length: 14 amino acids. J gave up 1 base and V 3 bases, and 4 bases lay outside the gene matches. The DNA of the CDR3 is TGTGCCTGGAGAGGGACAGGACTTAACTATGGCTACACCTTC. Amino acids: CAWRGTGLNYGYTF. The complete variable domain, with remaining parts taken from reference TRBV30 and TRBJ1-2, reads SQTIHQWPATLVQPVGSPLSLECTVEGTSNPNLYWYRQAAGRGLQLLFYSVGIGQISSEVPQNLSASRPQDRQFILSSKKLLLSDSGFYLCAWRGTGLNYGYTFGSGTRLTVV.

The rearrangement uses TRBV29-1 and TRBJ2-1, with 8 positions matching TRBD1. In germline, CDR1 is SQVTM, CDR2 ANQGSEA. CDR3 size: 13 residues. J gave up 2 bases and V 3 bases, and 0 bases lay outside the gene matches. The CDR3 bases are TGCAGCGTTGAGACAGGGGCCTACAATGAGCAGTTCTTC. It encodes CSVETGAYNEQFF.

This clonotype showed up just a few times. This chain uses TRBV11-2 with TRBJ2-7; TRBD2 matches at 15 bases. The V segment lost 1 base and the J segment 0 bases; nucleotides outside the gene matches: 7. The CDR3 has 19 amino acids. The V gene's germline CDR1 is SGHAT and CDR2 FQNNGV. For the CDR3, the DNA is TGTGCCAGCAGCTTAGTGTTTGGGACTAGCGGGAGGCTCTCCTACGAGCAGTACTTC. Protein product: CASSLVFGTSGRLSYEQYF.

The chain's CDR3 is CASSIGGEGTEQYF. Here the CDR3 DNA reads TGTGCCAGTAGTATCGGTGGAGAAGGGACCGAGCAGTACTTC. The V gene is TRBV19, the J gene TRBJ2-7; the D gene could be TRBD1 or TRBD2 (5 bases each). The germline gives CDR1 LNHDA, CDR2 SQIVND (reference sequence). Trimming shortened V by 3 bases and J by 6 bases, and 15 bases separated the two germline ends. CDR3 length: 14 amino acids.

This chain uses TRBV10-3 with TRBJ2-1; 10 nucleotides match TRBD2. Trimming at V came to 3 bases and at J to 6 bases, leaving 8 bases not matched to a gene. This CDR3 is built from 16 residues. The germline CDR1 and CDR2 sequences are ENHRY and SYGVKD. In DNA, the CDR3 is TGTGCCATCAGTGACTCGTGGACTAGCGGACCCAATGAGCAGTTCTTC. Translation gives CAISDSWTSGPNEQFF.